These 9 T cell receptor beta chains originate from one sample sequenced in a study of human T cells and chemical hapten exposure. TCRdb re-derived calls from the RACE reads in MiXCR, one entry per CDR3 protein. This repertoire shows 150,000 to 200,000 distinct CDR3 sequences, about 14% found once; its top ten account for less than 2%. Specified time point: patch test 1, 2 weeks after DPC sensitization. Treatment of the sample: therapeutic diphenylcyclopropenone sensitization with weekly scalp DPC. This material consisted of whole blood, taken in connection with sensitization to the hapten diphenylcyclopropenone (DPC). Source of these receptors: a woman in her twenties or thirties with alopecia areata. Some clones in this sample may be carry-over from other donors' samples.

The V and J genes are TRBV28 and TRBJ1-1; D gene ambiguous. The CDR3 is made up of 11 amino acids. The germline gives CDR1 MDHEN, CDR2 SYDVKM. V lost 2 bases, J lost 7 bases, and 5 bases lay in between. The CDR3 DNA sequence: TGTGCCAGCAGTTTAGGGAATGAAGCTTTCTTT. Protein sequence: CASSLGNEAFF.

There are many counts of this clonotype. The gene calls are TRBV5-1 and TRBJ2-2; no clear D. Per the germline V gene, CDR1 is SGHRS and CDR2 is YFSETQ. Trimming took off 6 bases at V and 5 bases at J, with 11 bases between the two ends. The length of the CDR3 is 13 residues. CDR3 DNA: TGCGCCAGCACCGACGTATCTACCGGGGAGCTGTTTTTT. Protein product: CASTDVSTGELFF.

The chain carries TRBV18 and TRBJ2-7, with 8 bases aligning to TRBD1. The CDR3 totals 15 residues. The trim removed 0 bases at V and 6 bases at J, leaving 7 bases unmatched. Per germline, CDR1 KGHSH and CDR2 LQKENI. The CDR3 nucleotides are TGTGCCAGCTCACCACCGGGCAGGGGGCCGGGCGAGCAGTACTTC. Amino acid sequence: CASSPPGRGPGEQYF.

The CDR3 region has the DNA TGTGCCAGCAGTTTAAGGGGGGCCATTCAGCCCCAGCATTTT. Translation gives CASSLRGAIQPQHF. This chain uses TRBV12-3 or TRBV12-4 with TRBJ1-5; tentatively, D is TRBD1 (6 bases). V was pared by 2 bases and J by 6 bases, with 11 bases between. The length of the CDR3 is 14 residues.

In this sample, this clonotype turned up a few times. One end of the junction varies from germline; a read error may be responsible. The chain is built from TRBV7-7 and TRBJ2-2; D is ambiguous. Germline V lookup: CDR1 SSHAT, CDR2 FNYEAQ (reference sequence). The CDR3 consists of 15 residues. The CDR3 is CASSLAPHGDGELFF. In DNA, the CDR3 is TGTGCTAGCAGCTTAGCCCCCCATGGAGACGGGGAGCTGTTTTTT. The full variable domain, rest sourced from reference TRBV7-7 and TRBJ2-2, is GAGVSQSPRYKVTKRGQDVTLRCDPISSHATLYWYQQALGQGPEFLTYFNYEAQPDKSGLPSDRFSAERPEGSISTLTIQRTEQRDSAMYRCASSLAPHGDGELFFGEGSRLTVL.

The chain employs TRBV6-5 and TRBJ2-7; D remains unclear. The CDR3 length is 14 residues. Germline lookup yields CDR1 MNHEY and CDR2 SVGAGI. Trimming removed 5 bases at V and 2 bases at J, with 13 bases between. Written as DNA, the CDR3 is TGTGCCAGCAGTAGAGCGACGAAAACCTACGAGCAGTACTTC. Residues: CASSRATKTYEQYF.

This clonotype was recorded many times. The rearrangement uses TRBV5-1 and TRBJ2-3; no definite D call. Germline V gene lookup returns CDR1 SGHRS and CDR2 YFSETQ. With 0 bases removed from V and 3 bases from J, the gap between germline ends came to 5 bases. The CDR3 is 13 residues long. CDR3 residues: CASSLGRTDTQYF. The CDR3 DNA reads TGCGCCAGCAGCTTGGGTCGGACAGATACGCAGTATTTT.

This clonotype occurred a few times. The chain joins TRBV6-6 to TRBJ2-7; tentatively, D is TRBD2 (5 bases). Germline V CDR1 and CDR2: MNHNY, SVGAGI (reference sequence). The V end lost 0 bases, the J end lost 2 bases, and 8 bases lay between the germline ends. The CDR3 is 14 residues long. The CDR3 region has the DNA TGTGCCAGCAGTTACTCCGACGGGACCTACGAGCAGTACTTC. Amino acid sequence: CASSYSDGTYEQYF.

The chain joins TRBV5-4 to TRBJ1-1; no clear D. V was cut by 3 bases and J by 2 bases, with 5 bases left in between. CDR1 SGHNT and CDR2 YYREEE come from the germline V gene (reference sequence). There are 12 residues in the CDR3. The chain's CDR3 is CASSSINTEAFF. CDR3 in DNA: TGTGCCAGCAGCTCAATAAACACTGAAGCTTTCTTT.